The 24 T cell receptor beta chains below all came from one sample that was sequenced in a study of blood T cell repertoires in COVID-19 (dated by TCRdb to 2018 to 2020). Libraries came from the immunoSEQ multiplex PCR assay. TCRdb's version of the immuneACCESS table is confined to in-frame rearrangements and falls short of the full clone set. An unresolved V gene accounts for under half of the shortfall where checked; the remainder is of unknown origin. For this sample there are 350,000 to 450,000 clones; around 84% appear just once. The ten most abundant clones make up approximately 3.7% of the sample. The sample was peripheral blood. The receptors come from a woman between 18 and 29 years old with acute or convalescent COVID-19.

The V call is TRBV18, the J call TRBJ1-5, with a weak D call TRBD1 (6 bases). Germline V gene data show CDR1 as KGHSH and CDR2 as LQKENI. The length of the CDR3 is 17 residues. Deletions cut 4 bases from V and 2 bases from J, with 18 bases between. The CDR3 loop reads CASSLQEGGGGNQPQHF. CDR3 in DNA: TGTGCCAGCTCACTCCAGGAAGGGGGAGGGGGCAATCAGCCCCAGCATTTT. The variable domain in full, with the rest retrieved from reference TRBV18 and TRBJ1-5, is NAGVMQNPRHLVRRRGQEARLRCSPMKGHSHVYWYRQLPEEGLKFMVYLQKENIIDESGMPKERFSAEFPKEGPSILRIQQVVRGDSAAYFCASSLQEGGGGNQPQHFGDGTRLSIL.

The chain employs TRBV10-3 and TRBJ2-7; D not resolved. The CDR3 runs to 13 residues. V shed 4 bases and J shed 0 bases, with 7 bases lying between them. Germline-derived CDR1 and CDR2 are ENHRY and SYGVKD. The CDR3 sequence: CAISVVSSYEQYF. In DNA, the CDR3 is TGTGCCATCAGTGTGGTCAGCTCCTACGAGCAGTACTTC.

The rearrangement uses TRBV5-5 and TRBJ1-1; no reliable D call. Germline values: CDR1 SGHKS, CDR2 YYEKEE (reference sequence). V was pared by 5 bases and J by 0 bases, with 5 bases between. This CDR3 region has 12 residues. CDR3 residues: CASSTVNTEAFF. DNA of the CDR3: TGTGCCAGCAGTACGGTGAACACTGAAGCTTTCTTT.

This clone was counted a single time. The chain links TRBV3-1 (or the pseudogene TRBV3-2) to TRBJ1-1; the D gene is possibly TRBD1 (5 bases). CDR3 length: 15 residues. V was cut by 2 bases and J by 4 bases, with 14 bases left in between. Germline CDR1 and CDR2: LGHDT and YNNKEL (reference sequence). As DNA, the CDR3 is TGTGCCAGCAGCCAAACAAAATGGGGGGGCACTGAAGCTTTCTTT. Protein: CASSQTKWGGTEAFF.

V and J are TRBV11-2 and TRBJ1-2, with 7 nucleotides matching TRBD1. Trimming at V came to 6 bases and at J to 8 bases, leaving 9 bases not matched to a gene. Germline V gene data show CDR1 as SGHAT and CDR2 as FQNNGV. This CDR3 is 13 amino acids long. DNA for the CDR3: TGTGCCAGCAGTTCAAGGGGGCCCCAGGGCTACACCTTC. Its translation: CASSSRGPQGYTF. The full variable domain, its missing parts supplied by reference TRBV11-2 and TRBJ1-2, is EAGVAQSPRYKIIEKRQSVAFWCNPISGHATLYWYQQILGQGPKLLIQFQNNGVVDDSQLPKDRFSAERLKGVDSTLKIQPAKLEDSAVYLCASSSRGPQGYTFGSGTRLTVV.

The chain is built from TRBV6-6 and TRBJ2-1, with D possibly TRBD1 on 6 matching bases. Germline V gene sequence: CDR1 MNHNY, CDR2 SVGAGI (reference sequence). The V gene lost 7 bases and the J gene lost 3 bases, with 13 bases spanning the gap. This CDR3 is 14 amino acids long. The CDR3 region is CASTLVGGYNEQFF. CDR3 sequence (DNA): TGTGCCAGCACTCTCGTAGGGGGCTACAATGAGCAGTTCTTC.

The rearrangement links TRBV5-5 to TRBJ1-1; 7 positions agree with TRBD1. J gave up 3 bases and V 3 bases, and 5 bases lay outside the gene matches. The CDR3 totals 14 residues. Germline V CDR1 and CDR2: SGHKS, YYEKEE (reference sequence). The CDR3 loop reads CASSSQGTYTEAFF. CDR3 DNA: TGTGCCAGCAGCTCACAGGGGACATACACTGAAGCTTTCTTT.

The CDR3 DNA follows: TGTGCCAGCAGCACTAAGCGGGGGGGTTACAATGAGCAGTTCTTC. Translation gives CASSTKRGGYNEQFF. The chain combines TRBV6-5 with TRBJ2-1, with TRBD2 matching 10 bases. Germline V CDR1 and CDR2: MNHEY, SVGAGI. The CDR3 is 15 residues long. V was clipped by 6 bases and J by 4 bases; unmatched bases: 6.

This clone is a singleton in its sample. The chain employs TRBV4-1 and TRBJ2-5; possibly TRBD1 for D (5 bases). Trimming removed 4 bases from V and 4 bases from J, with 22 bases in between. The CDR3 is 17 amino acids. Germline CDR1 reads MGHRA; CDR2 reads YSYEKL. The CDR3 nucleotides are TGCGCCAGCAGCCCAGACAGTGACAGCCCTCGACGAGAGACCCAGTACTTC. Protein sequence: CASSPDSDSPRRETQYF.

The V gene is TRBV6-5, the J gene TRBJ1-1, with D perhaps matching TRBD1 (5 bases). The CDR3 length is 15 residues. V lost 1 base to trimming and J lost 1 base, with 10 bases between them. Germline assignment: CDR1 MNHEY and CDR2 SVGAGI. As DNA, the CDR3 is TGTGCCAGCAGTTACTACGGGGGGGGGAACACTGAAGCTTTCTTT. Its protein product is CASSYYGGGNTEAFF.

The CDR3 DNA reads TGTGCCAGCAGCAGGACAGGGGAAGAGCAGTACTTC. Its protein product is CASSRTGEEQYF. The J gene is TRBJ2-7, the V gene TRBV5-4, with TRBD1 identical over 9 bases. Germline V CDR1 and CDR2: SGHNT, YYREEE (reference sequence). CDR3 length: 12 amino acids. V gave up 4 bases and J gave up 7 bases; unmatched junction bases: 3.

This sequence joins TRBV28 and TRBJ2-7; maybe TRBD1 (5 bases). This CDR3 has 13 amino acids. From germline, CDR1 is MDHEN and CDR2 SYDVKM. V gave up 7 bases and J gave up 1 base, with 11 bases separating them. CDR3 nucleotides: TGTGCCAGCACTACAGGTTTATCCTACGAGCAGTACTTC. Protein sequence: CASTTGLSYEQYF. Drawing the rest from reference TRBV28 and TRBJ2-7, the complete variable domain is DVKVTQSSRYLVKRTGEKVFLECVQDMDHENMFWYRQDPGLGLRLIYFSYDVKMKEKGDIPEGYSVSREKKERFSLILESASTNQTSMYLCASTTGLSYEQYFGPGTRLTVT.

This chain links TRBV27 with TRBJ1-4; TRBD1 matches at 8 bases. Germline V gene lookup returns CDR1 MNHEY and CDR2 SMNVEV (reference sequence). V gave up 7 bases and J gave up 1 base; unmatched junction bases: 2. CDR3 length: 14 residues. In DNA form, the CDR3 reads TGTGCCAGCAATGACAGGGGAACTAATGAAAAACTGTTTTTT. This gives the protein CASNDRGTNEKLFF.

The V call is TRBV21-1, the J call TRBJ1-5; the D segment call TRBD1 is taken from the table without a DNA check. TRBV21-1 is flagged as a pseudogene. The CDR3 is 18 amino acids. CDR3 bases: TGTGCCAGCAGCAAAGTTTTCCGGTCAGGGCCGAGCAATCAGCCCCAGCATTTT. It translates to CASSKVFRSGPSNQPQHF.

This clone was seen a few times. V gene TRBV9 combines with J gene TRBJ2-7, with unresolved D. The CDR3 length is 14 residues. V gave up 4 bases and J gave up 0 bases, with 11 bases separating them. Germline CDR1 and CDR2: SGDLS and YYNGEE. The CDR3 DNA reads as TGTGCCAGCAGCCCTGTTGTCCCCTCCTACGAGCAGTACTTC. Its protein is CASSPVVPSYEQYF. Filled out from reference TRBV9 and TRBJ2-7, the complete variable domain reads DSGVTQTPKHLITATGQRVTLRCSPRSGDLSVYWYQQSLDQGLQFLIQYYNGEERAKGNILERFSAQQFPDLHSELNLSSLELGDSALYFCASSPVVPSYEQYFGPGTRLTVT.

CDR3 coding DNA: TGTGCCAGCTCCCCTACGCCAACTGAAGCTTTCTTT. It translates to CASSPTPTEAFF. The rearrangement links TRBV18 to TRBJ1-1; D is ambiguous. The germline V and J ends were trimmed by 6 bases and 5 bases, with 10 bases remaining between them. This CDR3 contains 12 residues. Germline CDR1 reads KGHSH; CDR2 reads LQKENI.

The rearrangement links TRBV19 to TRBJ1-2; TRBD1 agrees at 8 bases. J lost 4 bases, V lost 1 base, and 11 bases had no gene match. Per the germline V gene, CDR1 is LNHDA and CDR2 is SQIVND (reference sequence). The CDR3 has 17 residues. In DNA, the CDR3 is TGTGCCAGTAGTATAGCCCCGACAGGGGCCCAACTCTATGGCTACACCTTC. This sequence encodes CASSIAPTGAQLYGYTF. Full variable domain (rest looked up from reference TRBV19 and TRBJ1-2): DGGITQSPKYLFRKEGQNVTLSCEQNLNHDAMYWYRQDPGQGLRLIYYSQIVNDFQKGDIAEGYSVSREKKESFPLTVTSAQKNPTAFYLCASSIAPTGAQLYGYTFGSGTRLTVV.

V and J are TRBV24-1 and TRBJ1-1, with 10 bases fitting TRBD1. The CDR3 extends over 15 amino acids. J was trimmed by 7 bases and V by 4 bases; bases with no gene match: 8. CDR1 is KGHDR, CDR2 SFDVKD, per germline. The DNA of the CDR3 is TGTGCCACCAGTGACCCCCGACAGGGGGCGAGTGAAGCTTTCTTT. The encoded protein is CATSDPRQGASEAFF.

The chain has TRBV27 and TRBJ2-7; D possibly corresponds to TRBD2 (5 bases). CDR3 size: 13 residues. V shed 3 bases and J shed 2 bases, with 8 bases lying between them. Germline CDR1 reads MNHEY; CDR2 reads SMNVEV (reference sequence). The CDR3 nucleotides are TGTGCCAGCAGTTTGGACGGGACCTACGAGCAGTACTTC. Amino acid sequence: CASSLDGTYEQYF.

The chain joins TRBV30 to TRBJ1-1, with D perhaps matching TRBD1 (5 bases). The ends were cut back, 3 bases at V and 5 bases at J, with 13 bases in the middle. Germline assignment: CDR1 GTSNPN and CDR2 SVGIG (reference sequence). The CDR3 runs to 13 residues. CDR3 in amino acids: CAWSRGGYTEAFF. In DNA form, the CDR3 reads TGTGCCTGGAGCCGCGGGGGGTATACTGAAGCTTTCTTT.

The chain combines TRBV19 with TRBJ2-7; D might be TRBD2 (5 bases). The CDR3 has 14 residues. CDR1 is LNHDA and CDR2 is SQIVND in the germline V gene (reference sequence). V lost 7 bases and J 1 base, leaving 14 bases between the germline ends. The CDR3 loop is CASNSGSSSYEQYF. CDR3 coding DNA: TGTGCCAGTAATTCTGGGAGTTCGTCCTACGAGCAGTACTTC.

The rearrangement links TRBV7-2 to TRBJ2-7; TRBD2 matches 8 bases. The CDR3 sequence is 14 residues long. The trim removed 2 bases at V and 2 bases at J, leaving 2 bases unmatched. Germline values: CDR1 SGHTA, CDR2 FQGNSA. As DNA, the CDR3 is TGTGCCAGCAGCTTACGAGCGGGGGCCTACGAGCAGTACTTC. Protein: CASSLRAGAYEQYF.

The chain is built from TRBV5-5 and TRBJ1-1, with D tentatively TRBD1 (5 bases). Trimming cost V 6 bases and J 14 bases, with 17 bases left between them. This CDR3 spans 11 amino acids. CDR1 and CDR2 (germline): SGHKS, YYEKEE (reference sequence). In DNA, the CDR3 is TGTGCCAGCACCCTGGGGCCTCCTTCGTTCTTT. Translation gives CASTLGPPSFF. Looking up the rest from reference TRBV5-5 and TRBJ1-1 gives the full variable domain: DAGVTQSPTHLIKTRGQQVTLRCSPISGHKSVSWYQQVLGQGPQFIFQYYEKEERGRGNFPDRFSARQFPNYSSELNVNALLLGDSALYLCASTLGPPSFFGQGTRLTVV.

A note on this clone: Within the sample, other DNA sequences also encode this same CDR3. The chain uses TRBV12-3 or TRBV12-4 and TRBJ2-7; 7 bases are shared with TRBD2. The CDR3 totals 13 residues. V trimming: 6 bases; J trimming: 0 bases; junction bases outside the gene matches: 2. The CDR3 reads CASRPGGSYEQYF. CDR3 DNA: TGTGCCAGCAGACCGGGAGGCTCCTACGAGCAGTACTTC.